The present entry profiles one T cell receptor beta chain with its context. No cognate antigen has been identified for it. A commercial ELISA kit detecting HCMV-specific IgG in serum was used to determine HCMV serostatus. Peripheral blood mononuclear cells were isolated from blood by Ficoll density gradient centrifugation. The data were obtained in a study of T cells expressing NK-cell markers (dated by TCRdb to the early 2020s). A note on the overall study: About eight donors provided sorted CD3+CD56+NKG2C+, CD3+CD56+NKG2C- and CD3+CD56-NKG2C+ T-cell subsets, whose TCR beta-chain repertoires were profiled. Among the eight sequenced donors, only one was HCMV-seronegative, while the other seven were HCMV-seropositive. The study sequenced eight donors, all healthy volunteers chosen at random: three men and five women. The libraries were sequenced on Illumina HiSeq 2000/2500, MiSeq or NextSeq, producing 2 x 150 bp reads.

The sample was run on an Illumina HiSeq 2000. TCR beta cDNA libraries were made by 5'RACE template switching that added a universal primer site and unique molecular identifiers. cDNA synthesis was primed from the TCR beta constant segment and was followed by two successive PCR amplification steps. Per the authors' processing: MIGEC was used to demultiplex reads and group reads by UMI, and MiTCR was used to assemble and quantify clonotypes. To exclude erroneous sequences, only TCR cDNA sequences supported by at least two reads were retained. Downstream repertoire analysis used the tcR package, and clonotypes were matched across fractions by CDR3 nucleotide sequence plus V segment. VDJmatch was used to annotate antigen specificity against VDJdb, with one amino acid substitution in CDR3 permitted. Through TCRdb reprocessing, the reads give one entry per CDR3 protein sequence; DNA is omitted. Here the V and J calls rest on TCRdb's processing, not on the authors' analysis. Per the sample table, the count is about 430,000 distinct CDR3 sequences. Of the sample, approximately 1.5% falls within the top ten clones.

The CDR3 spans 14 residues, from the cysteine through the phenylalanine. No DNA appears here. General conclusions and limits of the study: Whether the expanded NKG2C-expressing T cell clones were specific for HCMV antigens remained unclear. Those dominant clonotypes were again the most abundant among CD3+CD56-NKG2C+ cells in a handful of donors, at roughly 28.3-65%. In more than five donors, the dominant CD3+CD56+NKG2C+ clonotypes ranked among the top 10 CD8+ clonotypes, making up 1.0-7.0% of CD8+ T cells.

Recombination linked TRBV21-1 to TRBJ2-5. TRBV21-1 is termed a pseudogene. The clonotype originates from a woman aged 50 to 60 in good health. Donor details come from another sample of the same person, matched by shared clones. Sample: blood T cells: a sorted CD56 or NKG2C T cell subset, CD4+ or CD8+ T cells, or bulk PBMC T cells (not recorded which). This receptor has the CDR3 CASSLRQVQETQYF.